This TCR beta chain derives from a study of cytomegalovirus exposure and HLA in healthy donors. Overall study findings and caveats: Later analysis showed most CMV-associated TCR beta chains appearing HLA-restricted. In a later analysis, HLA-C alleles had the fewest associated TCRs, DRB1 alleles the most.

The length of the CDR3 is 15 residues. With 3 bases clipped from V and 1 base from J, the junction kept 6 bases outside the gene matches. CDR1 and CDR2 (germline): MDHEN, SYDVKM. At sampling all donors were nominally healthy, likely with unrecorded immune exposures. The PCR ran on 60 Vbeta and 13 Jbeta primers. Original methodology: In a later analysis, of 70 million to 85 million unique beta chains, around 11 million appeared in at least two donors. Sequencing was performed with immunoSEQ multiplex PCR; in TCRdb, only in-frame clones are kept and a portion is missing. V and J calls and clone size come straight from that table; D and trimming were deduced from the DNA. The repertoire holds roughly 200,000 clones, with 80% to 90% as singletons. To note about this clone: No antigen is known for it.

This TCR was recovered from a man younger than 45 in good health and CMV-seronegative. The rearrangement joins TRBV28 to TRBJ2-7; 7 bases match TRBD1. Sequencing was done on a sample of PBMCs. CDR3 protein: CASSFPGGRSYEQYF. The DNA for the CDR3 is TGTGCCAGCAGTTTCCCAGGGGGTAGGTCCTACGAGCAGTACTTC.